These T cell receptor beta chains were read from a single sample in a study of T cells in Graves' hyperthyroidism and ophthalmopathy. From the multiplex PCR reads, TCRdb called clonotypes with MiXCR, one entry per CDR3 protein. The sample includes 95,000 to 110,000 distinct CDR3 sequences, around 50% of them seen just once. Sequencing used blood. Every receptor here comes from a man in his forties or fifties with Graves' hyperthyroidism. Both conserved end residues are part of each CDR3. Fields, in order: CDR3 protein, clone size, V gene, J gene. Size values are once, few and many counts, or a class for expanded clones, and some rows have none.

CDR3aa: CASSTQGNTEAFF; abundance: many; v_gene: TRBV7-3; j_gene: TRBJ1-1
CDR3aa: CASSLSTGDGGELFF; abundance: many; v_gene: TRBV7-6; j_gene: TRBJ2-2
CDR3aa: CASGGPINQPQHF; abundance: many; v_gene: TRBV2; j_gene: TRBJ1-5
CDR3aa: CASNIWDTRDYGYTF; abundance: -; v_gene: TRBV28; j_gene: TRBJ1-2
CDR3aa: CASSVGYNEQFF; abundance: many; v_gene: TRBV10-1; j_gene: TRBJ2-1
CDR3aa: CASSAMTGGNEQYF; abundance: -; v_gene: TRBV25-1; j_gene: TRBJ2-7
CDR3aa: CASSLGGTPYEQYF; abundance: many; v_gene: TRBV5-6; j_gene: TRBJ2-7
CDR3aa: CASCGDRWQPPQHF; abundance: -; v_gene: TRBV7-4; j_gene: TRBJ1-5
CDR3aa: CASGMGYSGHQPQHF; abundance: -; v_gene: TRBV19; j_gene: TRBJ1-5
CDR3aa: CSASGTRPLWFDEQFF; abundance: -; v_gene: TRBV20-1; j_gene: TRBJ2-1
CDR3aa: CASSPLAAGANVLTF; abundance: -; v_gene: TRBV27; j_gene: TRBJ2-6
CDR3aa: CASSGVGANVLTF; abundance: -; v_gene: TRBV30; j_gene: TRBJ2-6
CDR3aa: CATSSRDDRADEQYF; abundance: -; v_gene: TRBV15; j_gene: TRBJ2-7
CDR3aa: CASTRFGPRGRNYGYTF; abundance: -; v_gene: TRBV2; j_gene: TRBJ1-2
CDR3aa: CASGEGGWNSYEQYF; abundance: -; v_gene: TRBV9; j_gene: TRBJ2-7
CDR3aa: CSAREISGWNSYEQYF; abundance: -; v_gene: TRBV20-1; j_gene: TRBJ2-7
CDR3aa: CATSPDRSSGANVLTF; abundance: -; v_gene: TRBV15; j_gene: TRBJ2-6
CDR3aa: CSARDRRLKNIQYF; abundance: many; v_gene: TRBV20-1; j_gene: TRBJ2-4
CDR3aa: CASRPGQSYGYTF; abundance: many; v_gene: TRBV2; j_gene: TRBJ1-2
CDR3aa: CASSESTGELFF; abundance: -; v_gene: TRBV6-4; j_gene: TRBJ2-2
CDR3aa: CSASDSGYNEQFF; abundance: -; v_gene: TRBV20-1; j_gene: TRBJ2-1
CDR3aa: CASTSYNGYTF; abundance: once; v_gene: TRBV6-1; j_gene: TRBJ1-2